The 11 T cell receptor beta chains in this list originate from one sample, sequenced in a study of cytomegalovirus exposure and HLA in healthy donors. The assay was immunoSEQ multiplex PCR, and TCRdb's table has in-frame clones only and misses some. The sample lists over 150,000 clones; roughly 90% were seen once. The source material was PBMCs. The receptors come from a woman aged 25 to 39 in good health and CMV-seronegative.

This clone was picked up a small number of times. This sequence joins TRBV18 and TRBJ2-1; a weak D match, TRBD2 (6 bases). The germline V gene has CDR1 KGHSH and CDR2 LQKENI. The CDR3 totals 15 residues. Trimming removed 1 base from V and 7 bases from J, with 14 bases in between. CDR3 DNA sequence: TGTGCCAGCTCACCACTTAGCGGCCACGGGAATGAGCAGTTCTTC. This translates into CASSPLSGHGNEQFF.

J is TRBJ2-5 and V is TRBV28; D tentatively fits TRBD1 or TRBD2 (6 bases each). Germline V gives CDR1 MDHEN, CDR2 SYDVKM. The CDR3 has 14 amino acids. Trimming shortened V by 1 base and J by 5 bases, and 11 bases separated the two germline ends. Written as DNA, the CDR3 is TGTGCCAGCAGTTTATCGGGGGCGCAGGAGACCCAGTACTTC. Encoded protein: CASSLSGAQETQYF. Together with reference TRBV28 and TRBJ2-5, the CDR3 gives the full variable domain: DVKVTQSSRYLVKRTGEKVFLECVQDMDHENMFWYRQDPGLGLRLIYFSYDVKMKEKGDIPEGYSVSREKKERFSLILESASTNQTSMYLCASSLSGAQETQYFGPGTRLLVL.

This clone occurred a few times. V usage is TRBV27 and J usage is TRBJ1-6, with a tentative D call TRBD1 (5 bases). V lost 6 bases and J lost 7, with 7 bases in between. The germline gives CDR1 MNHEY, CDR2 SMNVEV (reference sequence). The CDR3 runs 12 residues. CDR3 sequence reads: CASSRVNSPLHF. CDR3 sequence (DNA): TGTGCCAGCAGCAGGGTCAATTCACCCCTCCACTTT.

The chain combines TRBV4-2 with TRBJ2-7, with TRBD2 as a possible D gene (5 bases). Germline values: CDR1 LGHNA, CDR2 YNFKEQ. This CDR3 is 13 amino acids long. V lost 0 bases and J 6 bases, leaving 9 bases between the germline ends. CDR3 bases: TGTGCCAGCAGCCAAGATCGGGGTAGCGAGCAGTACTTC. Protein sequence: CASSQDRGSEQYF.

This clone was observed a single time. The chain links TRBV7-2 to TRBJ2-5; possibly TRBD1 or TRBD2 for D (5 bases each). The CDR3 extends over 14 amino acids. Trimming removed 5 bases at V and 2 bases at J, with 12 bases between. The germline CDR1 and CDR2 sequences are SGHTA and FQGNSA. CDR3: CASSLGRSQETQYF. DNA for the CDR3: TGTGCCAGCAGCCTGGGACGGTCACAAGAGACCCAGTACTTC. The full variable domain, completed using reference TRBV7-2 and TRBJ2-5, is GAGVSQSPSNKVTEKGKDVELRCDPISGHTALYWYRQSLGQGLEFLIYFQGNSAPDKSGLPSDRFSAERTGGSVSTLTIQRTQQEDSAVYLCASSLGRSQETQYFGPGTRLLVL.

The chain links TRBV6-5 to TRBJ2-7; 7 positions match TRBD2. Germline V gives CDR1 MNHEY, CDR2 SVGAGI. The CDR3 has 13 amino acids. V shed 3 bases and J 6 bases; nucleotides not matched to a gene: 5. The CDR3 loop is CASSYNSGGEQYF. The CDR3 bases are TGTGCCAGCAGTTATAACTCGGGAGGCGAGCAGTACTTC.

CDR3 sequence reads: CASSLYPDTQYF. The CDR3 DNA is TGTGCCAGCAGCTTGTATCCCGATACGCAGTATTTT. The rearrangement uses TRBV5-4 and TRBJ2-3; D remains ambiguous. CDR3 length: 12 residues. Germline CDR1 and CDR2: SGHNT and YYREEE (reference sequence). The V and J ends lost 1 base and 6 bases respectively, with 6 bases between them.

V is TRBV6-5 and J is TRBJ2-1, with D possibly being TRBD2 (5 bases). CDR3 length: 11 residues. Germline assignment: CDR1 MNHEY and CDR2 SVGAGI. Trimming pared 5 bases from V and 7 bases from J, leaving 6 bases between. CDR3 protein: CASSRGNEQFF. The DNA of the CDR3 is TGTGCCAGCAGTCGGGGTAATGAGCAGTTCTTC.

CDR3 nucleotides: TGTGCCAGCAGCCCTGACAGGATATGGATCTACGAGCAGTACTTC. It encodes CASSPDRIWIYEQYF. The chain joins TRBV28 to TRBJ2-7; TRBD1 is a possible D gene (6 bases). The CDR3 sequence is 15 residues long. Trimming removed 6 bases at V and 3 bases at J, with 18 bases between. Germline V gene sequence: CDR1 MDHEN, CDR2 SYDVKM.

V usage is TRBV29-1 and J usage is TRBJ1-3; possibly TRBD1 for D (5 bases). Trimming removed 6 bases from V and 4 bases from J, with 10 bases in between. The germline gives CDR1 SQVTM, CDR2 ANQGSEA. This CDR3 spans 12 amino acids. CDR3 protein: CSVRGSGNTIYF. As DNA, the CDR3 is TGCAGCGTGAGGGGCTCGGGAAACACCATATATTTT.

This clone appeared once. CDR3 sequence (DNA): TGTGCCAGCAGTTTAGAAAGAGGGGTAACTGAAGCTTTCTTT. The encoded protein is CASSLERGVTEAFF. The gene calls are TRBV28 and TRBJ1-1, with D possibly matching TRBD1 (5 bases). Per the germline V gene, CDR1 is MDHEN and CDR2 is SYDVKM. Between the trimmed V and J ends, which lost 2 bases and 5 bases, there was a span of 12 bases. This CDR3 has 14 residues.